This T cell receptor beta chain was sequenced in a study of blood T cell repertoires in COVID-19. The cohort comprised adults aged about 18 to 100 years residing in 20 to 25 US areas. Participants' own reports of clinical history determined their cohort assignment. The CDR3 is 14 residues long. Germline-derived CDR1 and CDR2 are KGHDR and SFDVKD. The J segment lost 2 bases and the V segment lost 5 bases, leaving 5 bases of the junction unmatched. This clone has a single count. As originally analysed: Estimation of nucleated cell counts was performed using reference gene primer amplification. The assay was immunoSEQ multiplex PCR, and TCRdb's table has in-frame clones only and misses some. V, J and clone size are those of that table, while D and trimming were read from the DNA. The sample contains fewer than 400,000 clones, 80% to 90% of which appear only once.

The genes are TRBV24-1 and TRBJ2-7, with TRBD2 identical over 7 bases. Input material: PBMCs or T cells enriched from blood (not recorded which). The clonotype was recovered from a man aged 30 to 39 who had recovered from COVID-19. The CDR3 DNA reads TGTGCCACCAGTGGTTCCGGGAGGCCCTACGAGCAGTACTTC. Protein sequence: CATSGSGRPYEQYF.